A single sample gave rise to the 28 T cell receptor beta chains below, sequenced in a study of metastatic and nonmetastatic thyroid tumors. TCRdb re-called the PCR reads through MiXCR. The sample contains about 13,000 clones, about a quarter of which appear only once. Ahead of thyroid surgery, no patient had received treatment of any kind. Input material: blood. The receptor set was obtained from a female donor with papillary thyroid cancer or a benign thyroid nodule (not recorded which). Some clones in this sample may be carry-over from other donors' samples.

The J gene is TRBJ2-3, the V gene TRBV20-1; no clear D gene. V gave up 0 bases and J gave up 2 bases, with 12 bases separating them. This CDR3 contains 15 residues. CDR1 DFQATT and CDR2 SNEGSKA come from the germline V gene (reference sequence). The CDR3 DNA reads TGCAGTGCTAGAGATTCAAAGCTTCCCACAGATACGCAGTATTTT. Residues: CSARDSKLPTDTQYF.

This clone is medium-sized within its sample. The sample has other DNA sequences that encode this CDR3 too. The chain joins TRBV28 to TRBJ1-6; D is undetermined. Germline loops: CDR1 MDHEN, CDR2 SYDVKM. This CDR3 is 17 amino acids long. V was trimmed by 11 bases and J by 7 bases, leaving 27 bases between them. The CDR3 bases are TGTGCCGCCCGCGGCCCCAACGGGGTATGGAGCAATTCACCCCTCCACTTT. It codes for CAARGPNGVWSNSPLHF.

This clone has just one count. An end of the junction does not agree with germline; a read error may underlie this. The chain links TRBV10-3 to TRBJ2-1; TRBD2 matches 7 bases. Germline values: CDR1 ENHRY, CDR2 SYGVKD. The CDR3 sequence is 19 residues long. CDR3 sequence reads: CAISWPRSSGHLAHNEQLF. The CDR3 coding sequence is TGTGCCATCAGTTGGCCCAGGTCTAGCGGCCACCTGGCCCACAATGAGCAGCTCTTC.

The chain's CDR3 is CASSWYGTGGNTIYF. The CDR3 region has the DNA TGTGCCAGCAGCTGGTATGGCACAGGGGGAAACACCATATATTTT. The chain combines TRBV7-9 with TRBJ1-3; the D gene is possibly TRBD1 (6 bases). The CDR3 runs to 15 residues. Germline CDR1 is SEHNR and CDR2 is FQNEAQ (reference sequence). V gave up 4 bases and J gave up 4 bases, with 14 bases separating them.

This clone was found a few times. The chain employs TRBV27 and TRBJ1-2, with 7 bases aligning to TRBD1. Trimming took 6 bases from V and 2 from J; bases not matched to a gene: 9. Looked up from germline, CDR1 is MNHEY and CDR2 is SMNVEV (reference sequence). The CDR3 is made up of 15 amino acids. CDR3 protein: CASSSGGEANYGYTF. The CDR3 DNA is TGTGCCAGCAGCTCAGGGGGAGAGGCCAACTATGGCTACACCTTC.

In this sample, this clone turned up many times. V gene TRBV4-2 combines with J gene TRBJ1-1, with D unclear. Per the germline V gene, CDR1 is LGHNA and CDR2 is YNFKEQ. Deletions cut 2 bases from V and 1 base from J, with 14 bases between. The CDR3 is made up of 16 amino acids. CDR3 sequence (DNA): TGTGCCAGCAGCCAAACCCCTTTGGACTCGAACACTGAAGCTTTCTTT. As protein: CASSQTPLDSNTEAFF.

This clone occurred many times. The CDR3 here is CASSPNRGLSEKLFF. The DNA for the CDR3 is TGTGCCAGCAGCCCCAACAGGGGGCTGAGTGAAAAACTGTTTTTT. J is TRBJ1-4 and V is TRBV14; TRBD1 matches at 9 bases. Germline CDR1 reads SGHDN; CDR2 reads FVKESK. This CDR3 has 15 amino acids. V shed 4 bases, J shed 7 bases, and the junction held 7 bases outside the gene matches. Looking up the rest from reference TRBV14 and TRBJ1-4 gives the full variable domain: EAGVTQFPSHSVIEKGQTVTLRCDPISGHDNLYWYRRVMGKEIKFLLHFVKESKQDESGMPNNRFLAERTGGTYSTLKVQPAELEDSGVYFCASSPNRGLSEKLFFGSGTQLSVL.

This chain uses TRBV9 with TRBJ1-1; maybe TRBD1 (5 bases). This CDR3 region has 14 residues. The V and J ends lost 2 bases and 4 bases respectively, with 12 bases between them. Germline values: CDR1 SGDLS, CDR2 YYNGEE. CDR3 in amino acids: CASSVKGKITEAFF. CDR3 DNA: TGTGCCAGCAGCGTCAAGGGGAAAATCACTGAAGCTTTCTTT.

Ten or more counts support this clone. The chain uses TRBV3-1 and TRBJ2-1, with 8 bases that match TRBD2. Germline lookup yields CDR1 LGHDT and CDR2 YNNKEL (reference sequence). The CDR3 consists of 15 residues. The junction had 7 bases not matched to a gene; V was cut back by 5 bases and J by 4 bases. The CDR3 loop reads CASSSAGGRYNEQFF. The CDR3 DNA sequence: TGTGCCAGCAGCTCGGCGGGGGGACGGTACAATGAGCAGTTCTTC.

This clone is labeled as medium-sized. The rearrangement joins TRBV6-5 to TRBJ2-7; D could derive from TRBD1 or TRBD2 (5 bases each). Looked up from germline, CDR1 is MNHEY and CDR2 is SVGAGI. Between the trimmed V and J ends, which lost 3 bases and 1 base, there was a span of 10 bases. CDR3 length: 14 amino acids. CDR3 sequence: CASSYGTASYEQYF. DNA of the CDR3: TGTGCCAGCAGTTATGGGACCGCGTCCTACGAGCAGTACTTC.

This clone counts as medium-sized. This chain uses TRBV28 with TRBJ1-2, with TRBD1 matching over 11 bases. The J segment lost 2 bases and the V segment lost 6 bases, leaving 8 bases of the junction unmatched. This CDR3 region has 16 residues. Germline CDR1 MDHEN, CDR2 SYDVKM. CDR3 amino acids: CASSRPGQGANYGYTF. The CDR3 DNA reads as TGTGCCAGCAGCCGACCCGGACAGGGGGCGAACTATGGCTACACCTTC.

This clone has a handful of counts. V and J are TRBV27 and TRBJ1-1; TRBD1 is a possible D gene (6 bases). The CDR3 covers 15 residues. Germline V gene lookup returns CDR1 MNHEY and CDR2 SMNVEV (reference sequence). V lost 5 bases and J lost 6, with 19 bases in between. For the CDR3, the DNA is TGTGCCAGCAGTCGGGATCCAGGGGTCTTTTCTGAAGCTTTCTTT. It is translated as CASSRDPGVFSEAFF.

This clone is deemed medium-sized (0.01 to 0.1%). The chain joins TRBV6-5 to TRBJ2-1, with a tentative D call TRBD2 (6 bases). The CDR3 has 15 residues. V was cut by 0 bases and J by 6 bases, with 12 bases left in between. Germline V lookup: CDR1 MNHEY, CDR2 SVGAGI. CDR3 in DNA: TGTGCCAGCAGTTACTCGGGGGGACCGGGCAATGAGCAGTTCTTC. It encodes CASSYSGGPGNEQFF.

In its sample, this clone ranks as medium-sized. The chain links TRBV9 to TRBJ2-7, with TRBD2 as a possible D gene (6 bases). The germline V gene encodes CDR1 SGDLS and CDR2 YYNGEE. The CDR3 has 14 amino acids. Deletions cut 2 bases from V and 1 base from J, with 10 bases between. The CDR3 region has the DNA TGTGCCAGCAGCGTCGGTAGCGGATCCTACGAGCAGTACTTC. Its translation: CASSVGSGSYEQYF.

The rearrangement joins TRBV27 to TRBJ2-7, with TRBD1 as a possible D gene (6 bases). The CDR3 is made up of 14 amino acids. Trimming took off 1 base at V and 6 bases at J, with 13 bases between the two ends. The germline V gene has CDR1 MNHEY and CDR2 SMNVEV (reference sequence). The DNA of the CDR3 is TGTGCCAGCAGTTTATATCTGACAGGAGGCGAGCAGTACTTC. This translates into CASSLYLTGGEQYF.

This clone has a count of ten or more. A clone one base away is much larger, so this may be a read error. The chain carries TRBV27 and TRBJ2-1, with 9 bases lining up with TRBD2. CDR1 MNHEY and CDR2 SMNVEV come from the germline V gene (reference sequence). CDR3 length: 15 amino acids. The junction had 12 bases not matched to a gene; V was cut back by 6 bases and J by 9 bases. The CDR3 region is CASRIRGAGGTEQFF. The CDR3 region has the DNA TGTGCCAGCAGGATACGGGGGGCGGGGGGGACTGAGCAGTTCTTC.

This clone was recorded a few times. This rearrangement joins TRBV27 to TRBJ2-1; 8 positions match TRBD2. The CDR3 is 15 amino acids. CDR1 and CDR2 (germline): MNHEY, SMNVEV (reference sequence). The ends lost 5 bases at V and 6 bases at J; junction bases unmatched: 9. The CDR3 nucleotides are TGTGCCAGCAGTCCCTCGGGACTAGGAAGCAATGAGCAGTTCTTC. It specifies CASSPSGLGSNEQFF.

This clone qualifies as medium-sized. Mismatch with germline at one junction end may stem from a read error. The chain recombines TRBV6-2 or TRBV6-3 with TRBJ2-7; 7 nucleotides match TRBD2. Germline-derived CDR1 and CDR2 are MNHEY and SVGEGT. CDR3 length: 15 residues. The CDR3 region has the DNA TGTGCCAGCAGTCACTCACGGGCGGGAGTAGGGGAGCAGTACTTC. Protein: CASSHSRAGVGEQYF.

The sample holds many counts of this clone. CDR3 region: CASSPAQETQYF. CDR3 bases: TGTGCCAGCAGTCCAGCGCAAGAGACCCAGTACTTC. The rearrangement uses TRBV28 and TRBJ2-5; D unclear. Trimming took off 5 bases at V and 2 bases at J, with 6 bases between the two ends. Germline V gene sequence: CDR1 MDHEN, CDR2 SYDVKM. This CDR3 region has 12 residues.

This clone was detected ten times or more. This clone may be a read error of a much larger clone one base away. The V call is TRBV19, the J call TRBJ1-1; no definite D call. The CDR3 runs 13 residues. In germline, CDR1 is LNHDA, CDR2 SQIVND (reference sequence). The CDR3 here is CASSLDLDTEAFF. CDR3 coding DNA: TGTGCCAGTAGTCTAGATCTGGACACTGAAGCTTTCTTT.

This clone was counted ten times or more. CDR3 bases: TGTGCCAGCAGTTTCAGGGGGGGGGCCCCCCGTAACATTCAGTACTTC. Translation: CASSFRGGAPRNIQYF. The chain combines TRBV12-3 or TRBV12-4 with TRBJ2-4; either TRBD1 or TRBD2 may fit D (7 bases each). The CDR3 length is 16 residues. V was pared by 3 bases and J by 7 bases, with 19 bases between.

The genes are TRBV4-1 and TRBJ2-7; D gene unclear. In germline, CDR1 is MGHRA, CDR2 YSYEKL. Deletions cut 1 base from V and 3 bases from J, with 10 bases between. There are 14 residues in the CDR3. This chain's CDR3 is CASSQGTARYEQYV. DNA of the CDR3: TGCGCCAGCAGCCAAGGGACGGCCCGCTACGAGCAGTACGTC.

The chain is built from TRBV27 and TRBJ2-1; 8 nucleotides line up with TRBD2. CDR3 length: 13 residues. V lost 0 bases to trimming and J lost 13 bases; unmatched junction nucleotides: 5. Germline V gives CDR1 MNHEY, CDR2 SMNVEV (reference sequence). The CDR3 region has the DNA TGTGCCAGCAGTTTATCCGGGACTAGTGAACAGTTCTTC. Amino acid sequence: CASSLSGTSEQFF.

Regarding this clone: A read error may be the cause here, since a much bigger clone is one base away. The chain recombines TRBV3-1 with TRBJ2-1, with D hard to call. The CDR3 spans 13 residues. The germline gives CDR1 LGHDT, CDR2 YNNKEL (reference sequence). CDR3: CASSQGLGNEQLF. DNA of the CDR3: TGTGCCAGCAGCCAAGGGTTGGGGAATGAGCAGTTATTC.

The J gene is TRBJ2-7, the V gene TRBV27; 7 nucleotides agree with TRBD1. The V gene's germline CDR1 is MNHEY and CDR2 SMNVEV (reference sequence). The CDR3 runs to 15 residues. V gave up 3 bases and J gave up 3 bases; unmatched junction bases: 8. As DNA, the CDR3 is TGTGCCAGCAGTTTGTTTTCAGGGGGTTTCTACGAGCAGTACTTC. Translating gives CASSLFSGGFYEQYF.

This clone was seen many times. This sequence joins TRBV20-1 and TRBJ1-6, with 8 positions matching TRBD1. The germline V gene has CDR1 DFQATT and CDR2 SNEGSKA (reference sequence). V was clipped by 0 bases and J by 8 bases; unmatched bases: 12. CDR3 length: 17 residues. For the CDR3, the DNA is TGCAGTGCTAGAGATCCCTCCACCGGGACAGGATATTCACCCCTCCACTTT. Protein: CSARDPSTGTGYSPLHF.

This clone was seen only a few times. This chain connects TRBV27 to TRBJ2-6; D may match TRBD1 or TRBD2 (5 bases each). V lost 0 bases to trimming and J lost 0 bases, with 12 bases between them. The CDR3 runs to 18 residues. Germline V gene sequence: CDR1 MNHEY, CDR2 SMNVEV (reference sequence). DNA of the CDR3: TGTGCCAGCAGTTTATCGCCGGGACGGATCTCTGGGGCCAACGTCCTGACTTTC. Translating it yields CASSLSPGRISGANVLTF.

Details on this clone: This sequence may be a read error, since a much larger clone differs from it by one base. The genes are TRBV25-1 and TRBJ1-5; TRBD1 matches 7 bases. Trimming took 8 bases from V and 7 from J; bases not matched to a gene: 11. This CDR3 region has 14 residues. CDR1 and CDR2 from the germline V gene are MGHDK and SYGVNS. CDR3 coding DNA: TGTGCCAGCTCTCGACAGGGCAACAAACAGCCCCAGCATTTT. The encoded protein is CASSRQGNKQPQHF.